This T cell receptor (beta chain) came from a study of metastatic and nonmetastatic thyroid tumors. Study as a whole: Thyroid patients, malignant and benign, had repertoires compared across blood and tumor or nodule tissue.

TCRdb reprocessed the PCR reads using MiXCR. The table records roughly 57,000 clones, more than 20% of them present only once. This clone has only a few counts. No antigen is known for it. Its ends do not fully match the called genes, so a read error is possible. There are 16 residues in the CDR3. CDR1 is LNHNV, CDR2 YYDKDF, per germline (reference sequence). All patients were treatment-naive before thyroid surgery. Study-wide results and caveats: Relative to benign nodules, malignant thyroid tumors were reportedly characterized by significantly elevated TCR beta diversity in blood and tumor.

The receptor was derived from a female donor with papillary thyroid cancer or a benign thyroid nodule (not recorded which). Some clones in this sample may be carry-over from other donors' samples. What was sequenced was blood. The chain is built from TRBV15 and TRBJ1-5; 9 positions agree with TRBD1. The CDR3 sequence: CANSRGGQGLNKPQHF. The CDR3 DNA sequence: TGTGCCAACAGCAGAGGGGGACAGGGACTCAATAAGCCCCAGCATTTT.